This TCR beta chain was recovered during a study of T cell responses to AZD1222 COVID-19 vaccine. Findings and caveats of the study: Baseline seropositives among AZD1222 recipients totaled only five or six.

The germline V gene encodes CDR1 MDHEN and CDR2 SYDVKM. The V and J ends lost 7 bases and 2 bases respectively, with 15 bases between them. This CDR3 contains 14 residues. Of note for this clone: Antigen unknown.

Only in-frame clones appear in the TCRdb table, and some are missing; sequencing was by immunoSEQ multiplex PCR. This table holds 150,000 to 200,000 clones, 90% to 95% found once. The chain recombines TRBV28 with TRBJ2-7, with a possible D match to TRBD1 (6 bases). The sample consisted of peripheral blood, taken on day 0 of AZD1222 vaccination. The receptor was isolated from an adult in good health. CDR3 amino acids: CASTLFTGTYEQYF. The CDR3 nucleotides are TGTGCCAGCACCCTTTTCACAGGGACCTACGAGCAGTACTTC.